This TCR beta chain appears in the sequencing data of a study of CD8 T cells in Susac syndrome. The germline V gene has CDR1 LGHDT and CDR2 YNNKEL (reference sequence). Trimming cost V 4 bases and J 0 bases, with 16 bases left between them. The CDR3 sequence is 17 residues long. Random hexamers were used to reverse transcribe an amount of about 0.45 to 1 ug RNA. Using its own MiXCR run on the immunoSEQ multiplex PCR reads, TCRdb lists one record per CDR3 protein. The sample holds under 200,000 distinct CDR3 sequences; under 95% are singletons and the top ten take approximately 0.11%. TCR beta from blood CD8+ and CD4+ T cells was sequenced.

Input material: CD4+ T cells from PBMCs. This rearrangement joins TRBV3-1 to TRBJ2-4, with D perhaps matching TRBD2 (7 bases). The TCR sequence derives from a human donor with Susac syndrome. The CDR3 here is CASSPLGGGGAKNIQYF. The CDR3 region has the DNA TGTGCCAGCAGCCCCCTCGGGGGCGGGGGAGCCAAAAACATTCAGTACTTC.